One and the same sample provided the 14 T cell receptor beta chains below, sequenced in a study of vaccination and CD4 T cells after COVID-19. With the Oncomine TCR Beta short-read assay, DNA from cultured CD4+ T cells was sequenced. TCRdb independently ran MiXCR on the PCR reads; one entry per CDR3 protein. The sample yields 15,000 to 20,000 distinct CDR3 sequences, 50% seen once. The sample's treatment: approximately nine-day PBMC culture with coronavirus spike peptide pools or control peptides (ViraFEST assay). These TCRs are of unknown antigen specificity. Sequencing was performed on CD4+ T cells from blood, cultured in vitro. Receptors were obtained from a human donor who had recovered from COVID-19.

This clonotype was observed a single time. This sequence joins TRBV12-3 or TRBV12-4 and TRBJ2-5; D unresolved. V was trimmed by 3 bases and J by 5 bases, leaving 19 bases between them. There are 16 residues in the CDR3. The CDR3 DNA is TGTGCCAGCAGTTTTGGGTCGGCGGCGGTCGGGGAGACCCAGTACTTC. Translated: CASSFGSAAVGETQYF.

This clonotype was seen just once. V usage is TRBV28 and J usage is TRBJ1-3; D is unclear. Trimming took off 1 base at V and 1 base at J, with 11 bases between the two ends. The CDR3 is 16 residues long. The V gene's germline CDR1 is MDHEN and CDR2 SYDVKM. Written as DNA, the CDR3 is TGTGCCAGCAGTTTATTGGGCCGGATATCTGGAAACACCATATATTTT. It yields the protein CASSLLGRISGNTIYF.

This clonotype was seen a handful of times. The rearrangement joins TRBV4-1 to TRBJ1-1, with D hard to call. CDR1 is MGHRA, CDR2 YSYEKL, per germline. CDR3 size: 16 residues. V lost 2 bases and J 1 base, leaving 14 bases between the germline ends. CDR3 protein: CASSQFPLGENTEAFF. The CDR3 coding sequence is TGCGCCAGCAGCCAATTTCCCTTAGGAGAGAACACTGAAGCTTTCTTT.

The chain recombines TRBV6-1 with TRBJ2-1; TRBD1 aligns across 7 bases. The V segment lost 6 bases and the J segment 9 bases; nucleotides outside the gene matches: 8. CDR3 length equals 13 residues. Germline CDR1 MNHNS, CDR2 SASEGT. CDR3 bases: TGTGCCAGCAGGCGAACAGGGGCGGGTGAGCAGTTCTTC. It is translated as CASRRTGAGEQFF.

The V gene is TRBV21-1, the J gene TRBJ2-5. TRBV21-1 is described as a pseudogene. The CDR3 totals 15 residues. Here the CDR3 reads CASSNRQQVNETQYF. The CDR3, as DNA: TGTGCCAGCAGCAATAGGCAACAAGTCAACGAGACCCAGTACTTC.

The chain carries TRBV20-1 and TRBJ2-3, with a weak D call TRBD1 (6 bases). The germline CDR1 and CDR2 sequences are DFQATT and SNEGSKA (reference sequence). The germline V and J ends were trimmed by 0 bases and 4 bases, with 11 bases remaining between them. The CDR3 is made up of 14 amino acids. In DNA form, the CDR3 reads TGCAGTGCTAGAGATGGCAGGGGTCCAGATACGCAGTATTTT. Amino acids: CSARDGRGPDTQYF.

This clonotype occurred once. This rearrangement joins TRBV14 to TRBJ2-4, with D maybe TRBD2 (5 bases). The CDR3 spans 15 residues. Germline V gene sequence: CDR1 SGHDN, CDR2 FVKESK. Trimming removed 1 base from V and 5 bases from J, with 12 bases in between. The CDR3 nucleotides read TGTGCCAGCAGCCAAGGTCCTAGCTCGGAAAACATTCAGTACTTC. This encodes CASSQGPSSENIQYF. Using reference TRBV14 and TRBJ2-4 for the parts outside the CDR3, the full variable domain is EAGVTQFPSHSVIEKGQTVTLRCDPISGHDNLYWYRRVMGKEIKFLLHFVKESKQDESGMPNNRFLAERTGGTYSTLKVQPAELEDSGVYFCASSQGPSSENIQYFGAGTRLSVL.

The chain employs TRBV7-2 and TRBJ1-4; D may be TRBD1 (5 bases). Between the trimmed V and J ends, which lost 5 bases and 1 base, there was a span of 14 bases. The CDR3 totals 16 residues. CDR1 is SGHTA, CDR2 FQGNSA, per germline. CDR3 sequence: CASSPDFGGTNEKLFF. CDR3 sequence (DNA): TGTGCCAGCAGCCCCGACTTTGGGGGAACTAATGAAAAACTGTTTTTT.

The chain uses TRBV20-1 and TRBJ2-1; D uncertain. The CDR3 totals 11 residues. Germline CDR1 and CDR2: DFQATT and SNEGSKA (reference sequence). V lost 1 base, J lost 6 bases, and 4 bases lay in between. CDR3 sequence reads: CSARGANEQFF. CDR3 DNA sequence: TGCAGTGCTAGAGGCGCCAATGAGCAGTTCTTC.

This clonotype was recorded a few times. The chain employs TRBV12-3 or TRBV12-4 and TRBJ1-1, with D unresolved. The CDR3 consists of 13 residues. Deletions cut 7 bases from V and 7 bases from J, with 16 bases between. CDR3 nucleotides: TGTGCCAGCATTTCTACACCCCGTGGTGAAGCTTTCTTT. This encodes CASISTPRGEAFF.

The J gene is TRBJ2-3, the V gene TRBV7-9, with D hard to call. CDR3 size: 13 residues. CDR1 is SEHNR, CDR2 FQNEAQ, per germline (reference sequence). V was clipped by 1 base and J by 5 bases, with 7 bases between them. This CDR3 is CASSLGHIDTQYF. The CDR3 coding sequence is TGTGCCAGCAGCTTAGGTCACATAGATACGCAGTATTTT.

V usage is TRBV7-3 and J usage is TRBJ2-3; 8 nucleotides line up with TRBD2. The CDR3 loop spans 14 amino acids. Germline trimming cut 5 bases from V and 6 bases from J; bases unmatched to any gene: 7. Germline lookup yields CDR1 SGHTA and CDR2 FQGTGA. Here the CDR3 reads CASSKNSGEDTQYF. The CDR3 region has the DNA TGTGCCAGCAGCAAAAATAGCGGGGAGGATACGCAGTATTTT.

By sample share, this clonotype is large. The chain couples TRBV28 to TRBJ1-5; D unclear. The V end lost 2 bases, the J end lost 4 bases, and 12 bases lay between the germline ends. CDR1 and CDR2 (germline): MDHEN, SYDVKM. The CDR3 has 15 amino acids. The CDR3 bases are TGTGCCAGCAGTTTAAAGCGTAGTTGGAATCAGCCCCAGCATTTT. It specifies CASSLKRSWNQPQHF. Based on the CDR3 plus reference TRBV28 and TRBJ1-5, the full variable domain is DVKVTQSSRYLVKRTGEKVFLECVQDMDHENMFWYRQDPGLGLRLIYFSYDVKMKEKGDIPEGYSVSREKKERFSLILESASTNQTSMYLCASSLKRSWNQPQHFGDGTRLSIL.

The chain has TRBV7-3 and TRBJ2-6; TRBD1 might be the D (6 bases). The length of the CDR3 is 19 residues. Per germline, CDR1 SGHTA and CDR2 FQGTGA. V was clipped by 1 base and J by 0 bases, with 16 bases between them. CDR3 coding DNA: TGTGCCAGCAGCTTAAGGCCAGGGGTCTCCCTCTCTGGGGCCAACGTCCTGACTTTC. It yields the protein CASSLRPGVSLSGANVLTF. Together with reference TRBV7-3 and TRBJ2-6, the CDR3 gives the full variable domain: GAGVSQTPSNKVTEKGKYVELRCDPISGHTALYWYRQSLGQGPEFLIYFQGTGAADDSGLPNDRFFAVRPEGSVSTLKIQRTERGDSAVYLCASSLRPGVSLSGANVLTFGAGSRLTVL.